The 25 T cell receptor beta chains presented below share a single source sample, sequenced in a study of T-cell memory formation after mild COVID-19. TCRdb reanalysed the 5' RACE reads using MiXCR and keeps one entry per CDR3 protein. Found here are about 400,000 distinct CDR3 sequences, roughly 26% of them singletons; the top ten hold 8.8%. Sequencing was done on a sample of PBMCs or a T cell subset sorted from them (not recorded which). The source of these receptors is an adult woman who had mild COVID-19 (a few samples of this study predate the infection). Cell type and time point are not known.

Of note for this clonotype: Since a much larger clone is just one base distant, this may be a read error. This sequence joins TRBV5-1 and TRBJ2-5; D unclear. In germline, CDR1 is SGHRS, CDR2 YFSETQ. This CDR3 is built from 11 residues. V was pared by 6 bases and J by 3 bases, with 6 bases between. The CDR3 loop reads CASNREETQYF. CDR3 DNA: TGCGCCAGCAACCGAGAAGAGACCCAGTACTTC.

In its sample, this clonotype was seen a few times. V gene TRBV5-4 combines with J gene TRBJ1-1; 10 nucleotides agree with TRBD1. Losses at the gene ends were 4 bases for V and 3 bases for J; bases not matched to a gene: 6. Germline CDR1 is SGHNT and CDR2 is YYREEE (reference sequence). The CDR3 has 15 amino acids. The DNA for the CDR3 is TGTGCCAGCAGCACGGACAGGGGGGGGTACACTGAAGCTTTCTTT. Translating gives CASSTDRGGYTEAFF. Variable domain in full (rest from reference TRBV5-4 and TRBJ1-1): ETGVTQSPTHLIKTRGQQVTLRCSSQSGHNTVSWYQQALGQGPQFIFQYYREEENGRGNFPPRFSGLQFPNYSSELNVNALELDDSALYLCASSTDRGGYTEAFFGQGTRLTVV.

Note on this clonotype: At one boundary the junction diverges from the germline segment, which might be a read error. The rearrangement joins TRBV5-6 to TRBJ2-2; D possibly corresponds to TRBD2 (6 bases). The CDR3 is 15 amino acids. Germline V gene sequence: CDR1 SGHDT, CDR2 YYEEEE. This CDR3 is CASRLVQGGTGELFF. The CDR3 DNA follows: TGTGCCAGCAGATTGGTGCAGGGAGGTACCGGGGAGCTGTTTTTT.

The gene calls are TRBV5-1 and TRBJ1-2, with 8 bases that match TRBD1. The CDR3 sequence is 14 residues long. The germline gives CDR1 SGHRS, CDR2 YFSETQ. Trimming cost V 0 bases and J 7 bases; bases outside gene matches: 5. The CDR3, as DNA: TGCGCCAGCAGCTTGGCCGGACAGGGTAGTGGCTACACCTTC. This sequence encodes CASSLAGQGSGYTF.

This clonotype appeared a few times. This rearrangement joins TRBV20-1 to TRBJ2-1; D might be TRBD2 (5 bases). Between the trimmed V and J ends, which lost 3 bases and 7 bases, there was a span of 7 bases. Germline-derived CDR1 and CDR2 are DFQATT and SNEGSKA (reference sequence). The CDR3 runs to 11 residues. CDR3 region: CSASRRNEQFF. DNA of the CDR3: TGCAGTGCTAGTCGGAGGAATGAGCAGTTCTTC.

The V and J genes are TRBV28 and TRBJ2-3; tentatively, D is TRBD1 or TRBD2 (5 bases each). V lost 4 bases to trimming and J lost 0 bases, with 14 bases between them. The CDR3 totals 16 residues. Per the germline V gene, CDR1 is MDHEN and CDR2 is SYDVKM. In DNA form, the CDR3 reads TGTGCCAGCAGTTCCGGCGGGTGGGGCAGCACAGATACGCAGTATTTT. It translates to CASSSGGWGSTDTQYF.

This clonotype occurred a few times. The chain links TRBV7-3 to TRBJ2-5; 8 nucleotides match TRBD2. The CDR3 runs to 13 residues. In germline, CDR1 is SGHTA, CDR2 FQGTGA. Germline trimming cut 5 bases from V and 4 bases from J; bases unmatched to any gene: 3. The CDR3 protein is CASSVTSGETQYF. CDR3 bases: TGTGCCAGCAGCGTCACTAGCGGAGAGACCCAGTACTTC.

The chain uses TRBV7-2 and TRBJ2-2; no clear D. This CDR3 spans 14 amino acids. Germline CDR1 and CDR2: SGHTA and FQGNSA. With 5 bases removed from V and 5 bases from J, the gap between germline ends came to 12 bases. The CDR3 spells CASSRLGSTGELFF. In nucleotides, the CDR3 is TGTGCCAGCAGCCGTTTAGGTTCGACCGGGGAGCTGTTTTTT.

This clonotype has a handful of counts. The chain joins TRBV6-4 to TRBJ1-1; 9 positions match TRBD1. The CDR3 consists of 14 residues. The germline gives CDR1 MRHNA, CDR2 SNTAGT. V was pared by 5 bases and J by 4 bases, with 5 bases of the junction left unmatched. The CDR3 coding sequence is TGTGCCAGCAGTCGGGACAGGGAGAGCACTGAAGCTTTCTTT. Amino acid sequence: CASSRDRESTEAFF.

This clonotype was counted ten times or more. CDR3 DNA: TGTGCCAGCAGCAGGGGGCTCAAAGAGACCCAGTACTTC. This codes for CASSRGLKETQYF. The chain employs TRBV7-9 and TRBJ2-5, with 7 bases identical to TRBD1. Germline V gene sequence: CDR1 SEHNR, CDR2 FQNEAQ (reference sequence). J was trimmed by 3 bases and V by 5 bases; bases with no gene match: 3. CDR3 size: 13 residues. Looking up the rest from reference TRBV7-9 and TRBJ2-5 gives the full variable domain: DTGVSQNPRHKITKRGQNVTFRCDPISEHNRLYWYRQTLGQGPEFLTYFQNEAQLEKSRLLSDRFSAERPKGSFSTLEIQRTEQGDSAMYLCASSRGLKETQYFGPGTRLLVL.

This chain's CDR3 is CSARDLQVLRGYEQFF. DNA for the CDR3: TGCAGTGCTAGAGATCTACAGGTACTCCGTGGCTATGAGCAGTTCTTC. This chain uses TRBV20-1 with TRBJ2-1; maybe TRBD1 (5 bases). Germline values: CDR1 DFQATT, CDR2 SNEGSKA (reference sequence). V lost 0 bases to trimming and J lost 8 bases, with 20 bases between them. This CDR3 has 16 amino acids.

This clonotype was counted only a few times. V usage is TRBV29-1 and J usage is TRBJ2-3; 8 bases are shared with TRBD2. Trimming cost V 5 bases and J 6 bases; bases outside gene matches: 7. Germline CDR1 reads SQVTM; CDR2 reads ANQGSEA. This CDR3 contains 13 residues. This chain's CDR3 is CSVFPAGVDTQYF. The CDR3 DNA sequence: TGCAGCGTTTTTCCAGCGGGGGTGGATACGCAGTATTTT.

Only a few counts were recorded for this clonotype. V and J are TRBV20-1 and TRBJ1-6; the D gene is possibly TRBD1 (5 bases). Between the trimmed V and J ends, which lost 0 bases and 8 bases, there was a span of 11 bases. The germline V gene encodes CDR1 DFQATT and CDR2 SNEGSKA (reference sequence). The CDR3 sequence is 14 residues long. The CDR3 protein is CSAREGGAYSPLHF. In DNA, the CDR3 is TGCAGTGCTAGAGAGGGCGGGGCCTATTCACCCCTCCACTTT.

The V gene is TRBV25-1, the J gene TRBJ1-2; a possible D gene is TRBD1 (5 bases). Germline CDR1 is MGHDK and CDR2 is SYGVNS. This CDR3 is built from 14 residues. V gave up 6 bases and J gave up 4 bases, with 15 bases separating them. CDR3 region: CASSVKGYGYGYTF. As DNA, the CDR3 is TGTGCCAGCAGCGTTAAGGGGTACGGCTATGGCTACACCTTC.

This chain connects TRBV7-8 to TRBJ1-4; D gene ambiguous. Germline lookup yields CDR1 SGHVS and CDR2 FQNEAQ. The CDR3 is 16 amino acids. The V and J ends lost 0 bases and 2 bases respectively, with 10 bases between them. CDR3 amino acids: CASSLAGKPTNEKLFF. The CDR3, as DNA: TGTGCCAGCAGCTTAGCGGGAAAACCTACTAATGAAAAACTGTTTTTT.

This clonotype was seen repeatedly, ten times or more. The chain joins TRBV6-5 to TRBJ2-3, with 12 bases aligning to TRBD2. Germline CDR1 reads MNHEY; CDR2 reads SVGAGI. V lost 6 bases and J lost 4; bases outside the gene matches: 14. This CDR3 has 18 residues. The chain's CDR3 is CASRVLAGGFPGADTQYF. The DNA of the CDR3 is TGTGCCAGCAGGGTACTAGCGGGAGGTTTCCCGGGGGCAGATACGCAGTATTTT.

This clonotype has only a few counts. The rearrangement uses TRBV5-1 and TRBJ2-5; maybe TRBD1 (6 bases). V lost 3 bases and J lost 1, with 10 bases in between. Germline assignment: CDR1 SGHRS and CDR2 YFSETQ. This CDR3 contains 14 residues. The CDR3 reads CASSSDRFQETQYF. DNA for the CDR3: TGCGCCAGCAGCTCTGACAGGTTCCAAGAGACCCAGTACTTC.

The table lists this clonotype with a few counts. In DNA form, the CDR3 reads TGTGCCAGCAGGCTTTCGGGAGCAGCCACCGGGGAGCTGTTTTTT. Translating it yields CASRLSGAATGELFF. This rearrangement joins TRBV7-9 to TRBJ2-2; D may be TRBD2 (6 bases). The V gene's germline CDR1 is SEHNR and CDR2 FQNEAQ (reference sequence). This CDR3 region has 15 residues. V lost 6 bases to trimming and J lost 4 bases, with 15 bases between them.

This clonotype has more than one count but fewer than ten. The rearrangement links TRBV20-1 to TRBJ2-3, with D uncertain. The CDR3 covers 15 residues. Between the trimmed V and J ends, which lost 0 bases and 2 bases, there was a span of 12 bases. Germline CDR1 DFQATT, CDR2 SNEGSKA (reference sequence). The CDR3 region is CSARDLKVPTDTQYF. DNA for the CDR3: TGCAGTGCTAGAGATTTGAAGGTGCCCACAGATACGCAGTATTTT.

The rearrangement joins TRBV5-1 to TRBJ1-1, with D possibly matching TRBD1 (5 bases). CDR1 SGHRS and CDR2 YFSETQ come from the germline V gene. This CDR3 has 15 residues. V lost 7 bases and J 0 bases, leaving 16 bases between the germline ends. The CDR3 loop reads CASRDRESMNTEAFF. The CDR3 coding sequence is TGCGCCAGCCGCGACAGAGAATCCATGAACACTGAAGCTTTCTTT. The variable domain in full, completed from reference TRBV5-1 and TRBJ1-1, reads KAGVTQTPRYLIKTRGQQVTLSCSPISGHRSVSWYQQTPGQGLQFLFEYFSETQRNKGNFPGRFSGRQFSNSRSEMNVSTLELGDSALYLCASRDRESMNTEAFFGQGTRLTVV.

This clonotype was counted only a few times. In DNA, the CDR3 is TGCGCCAGCCGGGAACAAGGTGGTAGCTACGAGCAGTACTTC. Its translation: CASREQGGSYEQYF. The V call is TRBV4-3, the J call TRBJ2-7; tentative D call: TRBD2 (5 bases). Looked up from germline, CDR1 is LGHNA and CDR2 is YSLEER. The germline V and J ends were trimmed by 8 bases and 3 bases, with 17 bases remaining between them. The CDR3 covers 14 residues.

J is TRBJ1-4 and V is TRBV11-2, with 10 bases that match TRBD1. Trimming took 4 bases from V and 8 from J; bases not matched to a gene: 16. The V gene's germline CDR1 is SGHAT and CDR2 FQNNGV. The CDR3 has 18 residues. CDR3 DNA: TGTGCCAGCAGCTCGGAGACCGGGACAGGGGTCTCGTACGAAAAACTGTTTTTT. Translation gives CASSSETGTGVSYEKLFF.

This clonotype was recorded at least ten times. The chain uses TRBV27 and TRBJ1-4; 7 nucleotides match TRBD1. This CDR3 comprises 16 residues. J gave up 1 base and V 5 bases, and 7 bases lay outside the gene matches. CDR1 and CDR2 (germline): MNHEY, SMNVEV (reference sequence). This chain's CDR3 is CASSPGQTLTNEKLFF. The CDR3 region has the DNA TGTGCCAGCAGTCCGGGACAGACATTAACTAATGAAAAACTGTTTTTT. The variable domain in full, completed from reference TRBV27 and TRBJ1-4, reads EAQVTQNPRYLITVTGKKLTVTCSQNMNHEYMSWYRQDPGLGLRQIYYSMNVEVTDKGDVPEGYKVSRKEKRNFPLILESPSPNQTSLYFCASSPGQTLTNEKLFFGSGTQLSVL.

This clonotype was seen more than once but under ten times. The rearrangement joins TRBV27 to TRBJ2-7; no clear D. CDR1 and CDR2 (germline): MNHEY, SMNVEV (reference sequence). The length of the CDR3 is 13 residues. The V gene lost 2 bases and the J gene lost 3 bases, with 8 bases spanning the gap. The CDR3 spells CASSLVFSYEQYF. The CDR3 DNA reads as TGTGCCAGCAGTTTAGTTTTCAGCTACGAGCAGTACTTC.

The CDR3 loop is CASSYEGQPSPLHF. CDR3 sequence (DNA): TGTGCCAGCAGTTACGAGGGACAGCCTTCACCCCTCCACTTT. The genes are TRBV6-5 and TRBJ1-6; 7 bases map to TRBD1. The CDR3 has 14 amino acids. Germline V CDR1 and CDR2: MNHEY, SVGAGI. The V segment lost 2 bases and the J segment 9 bases; nucleotides outside the gene matches: 4.